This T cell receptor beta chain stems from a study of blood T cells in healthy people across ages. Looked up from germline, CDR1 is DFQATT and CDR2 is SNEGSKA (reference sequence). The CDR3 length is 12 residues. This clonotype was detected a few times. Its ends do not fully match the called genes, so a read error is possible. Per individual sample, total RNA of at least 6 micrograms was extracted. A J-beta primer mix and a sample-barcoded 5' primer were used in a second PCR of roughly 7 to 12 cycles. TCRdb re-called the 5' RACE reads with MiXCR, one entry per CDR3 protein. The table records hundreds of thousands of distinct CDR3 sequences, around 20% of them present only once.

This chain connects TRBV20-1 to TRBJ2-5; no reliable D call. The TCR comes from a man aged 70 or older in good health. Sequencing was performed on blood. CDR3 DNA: TGCCGTGCTAGAGCTGGGTCAGAGACCCAGTACTTC. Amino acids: CRARAGSETQYF.